These 16 T cell receptor beta chains originate from one sample sequenced in a study of CD8 T cells in Susac syndrome. Reverse transcription of roughly 0.5 to 1 ug RNA used random hexamers. TCRdb recomputed calls from the immunoSEQ multiplex PCR reads with MiXCR, one row per CDR3 protein. The sample carries 150,000 to 160,000 distinct CDR3 sequences, around 95% recorded once. The specimen sequenced was CD8+ T cells from PBMCs. These receptors were collected from a human donor with multiple sclerosis.

This chain connects TRBV19 to TRBJ2-5; D is unresolved. The V end was cut by 3 bases, the J end by 4 bases, with 3 bases between. The germline gives CDR1 LNHDA, CDR2 SQIVND (reference sequence). This CDR3 spans 11 amino acids. The CDR3 DNA reads TGTGCCAGTAGTATGGGAGAGACCCAGTACTTC. Translation: CASSMGETQYF.

The chain employs TRBV12-3 or TRBV12-4 and TRBJ2-2, with TRBD1 as a possible D gene (6 bases). This CDR3 region has 13 residues. Trimming shortened V by 7 bases and J by 4 bases, and 10 bases separated the two germline ends. The CDR3 DNA reads as TGTGCCAGCACCTACAGGGCCACCGGGGAGCTGTTTTTT. Translating gives CASTYRATGELFF.

The rearrangement links TRBV19 to TRBJ1-1; D perhaps matches TRBD1 (6 bases). V was cut by 7 bases and J by 4 bases, with 13 bases left in between. The CDR3 totals 13 residues. CDR1 LNHDA and CDR2 SQIVND come from the germline V gene (reference sequence). CDR3 loop: CASIAGGVTEAFF. DNA for the CDR3: TGTGCCAGTATCGCCGGGGGCGTCACTGAAGCTTTCTTT.

V usage is TRBV23-1 and J usage is TRBJ2-5; unclear D gene. Being an ORF, TRBV23-1 has a function that is uncertain. The CDR3 sequence is 10 residues long. V lost 11 bases and J lost 4, with 8 bases in between. The CDR3 here is CARLGETQYF. DNA for the CDR3: TGCGCCCGGCTTGGAGAGACCCAGTACTTC.

This clonotype was detected a few times. The CDR3 region has the DNA TGCGCCAGCAGCTTTCTCTACGAGCAGTACTTC. Protein: CASSFLYEQYF. The chain recombines TRBV5-1 with TRBJ2-7; the D is unclear. This CDR3 is built from 11 residues. CDR1 is SGHRS, CDR2 YFSETQ, per germline. V was shortened by 2 bases and J by 3 bases, with 3 bases between the two germline ends.

The rearrangement links TRBV6-5 to TRBJ1-5; D possibly corresponds to TRBD1 (6 bases). The germline CDR1 and CDR2 sequences are MNHEY and SVGAGI. Trimming cost V 6 bases and J 2 bases, with 20 bases left between them. The CDR3 covers 17 residues. The DNA for the CDR3 is TGTGCCAGCAGATACCGGGACGAGGGGGTCGGCAATCAGCCCCAGCATTTT. This encodes CASRYRDEGVGNQPQHF.

The V call is TRBV12-3 or TRBV12-4, the J call TRBJ2-3, with a weak D call TRBD1 (5 bases). Trimming pared 6 bases from V and 6 bases from J, leaving 10 bases between. CDR3 length: 12 residues. The CDR3 here is CASRQAADTQYF. The CDR3 DNA sequence: TGTGCCAGCAGACAGGCCGCGGATACGCAGTATTTT.

V and J are TRBV27 and TRBJ1-5; D is unclear. Per the germline V gene, CDR1 is MNHEY and CDR2 is SMNVEV (reference sequence). CDR3 length equals 15 residues. V dropped 0 bases and J dropped 5 bases, with 11 bases sitting between them. The DNA of the CDR3 is TGTGCCAGCAGTTTATCTATGGGAGGTCATCAGCCCCAGCATTTT. This translates into CASSLSMGGHQPQHF.

The chain carries TRBV3-1 and TRBJ1-1; TRBD1 might be the D (5 bases). Germline V gene lookup returns CDR1 LGHDT and CDR2 YNNKEL (reference sequence). V lost 3 bases and J 3 bases, leaving 17 bases between the germline ends. The CDR3 sequence is 16 residues long. The CDR3 sequence is CASSHLARGRDTEAFF. The CDR3, as DNA: TGTGCCAGCAGCCATCTCGCAAGGGGTCGCGACACTGAAGCTTTCTTT.

The gene calls are TRBV9 and TRBJ2-7, with D unresolved. In germline, CDR1 is SGDLS, CDR2 YYNGEE. Trimming pared 0 bases from V and 4 bases from J, leaving 14 bases between. There are 15 residues in the CDR3. The CDR3: CASSVAGSGEYEQYF. CDR3 nucleotide sequence: TGTGCCAGCAGCGTAGCTGGGTCAGGTGAATACGAGCAGTACTTC.

CDR3 region: CASSGSLAGGPTYNEQFF. The CDR3, as DNA: TGTGCCAGCAGCGGGTCCCTAGCGGGGGGACCAACCTACAATGAGCAGTTCTTC. This sequence joins TRBV27 and TRBJ2-1, with 11 positions matching TRBD2. The CDR3 spans 18 residues. J gave up 2 bases and V 6 bases, and 12 bases lay outside the gene matches. Germline V gene sequence: CDR1 MNHEY, CDR2 SMNVEV (reference sequence).

This chain joins TRBV19 and TRBJ1-2, with unresolved D. Germline V gives CDR1 LNHDA, CDR2 SQIVND (reference sequence). The V end was cut by 9 bases, the J end by 1 base, with 9 bases between. The CDR3 contains 12 residues. The CDR3 here is CASTTDNYGYTF. CDR3 in DNA: TGTGCCAGCACAACAGATAACTATGGCTACACCTTC.

The chain carries TRBV30 and TRBJ2-1; tentatively, D is TRBD2 (5 bases). Germline CDR1 and CDR2: GTSNPN and SVGIG (reference sequence). V lost 1 base and J lost 8, with 12 bases in between. This CDR3 spans 13 amino acids. CDR3 sequence (DNA): TGTGCCTGGAGTGACCACGGGGTTGATGAGCAGTTCTTC. Translated: CAWSDHGVDEQFF.

The chain has TRBV4-2 and TRBJ2-5; no definite D call. The V gene's germline CDR1 is LGHNA and CDR2 YNFKEQ. CDR3 size: 15 residues. With 1 base removed from V and 5 bases from J, the gap between germline ends came to 14 bases. The CDR3 loop is CASSQGISEGETQYF. CDR3 nucleotide sequence: TGTGCCAGCAGCCAAGGGATCTCGGAAGGGGAGACCCAGTACTTC.

In its sample, this clonotype was seen once. V gene TRBV12-3 or TRBV12-4 combines with J gene TRBJ2-1; D unresolved. CDR3 length equals 16 residues. V lost 4 bases, J lost 0 bases, and 13 bases lay in between. The CDR3 DNA reads TGTGCCAGCAGTTGGCCGGACGAGAGCTCCTACAATGAGCAGTTCTTC. Translating it yields CASSWPDESSYNEQFF.

The gene calls are TRBV9 and TRBJ2-7, with a possible D match to TRBD2 (6 bases). Per germline, CDR1 SGDLS and CDR2 YYNGEE. The CDR3 totals 15 residues. V was cut by 4 bases and J by 3 bases, with 17 bases left in between. The CDR3 DNA reads as TGTGCCAGCAGCCCCAGGGCAGTGGGAGGCTACGAGCAGTACTTC. Amino acids: CASSPRAVGGYEQYF. Filled out from reference TRBV9 and TRBJ2-7, the complete variable domain reads DSGVTQTPKHLITATGQRVTLRCSPRSGDLSVYWYQQSLDQGLQFLIQYYNGEERAKGNILERFSAQQFPDLHSELNLSSLELGDSALYFCASSPRAVGGYEQYFGPGTRLTVT.